This T cell receptor (beta chain) was obtained from a study of T cells in Graves' hyperthyroidism and ophthalmopathy. The study's findings and limits: Progression to ophthalmopathy was predicted a median of roughly 6.8 months early. Most clonotypes expanded in the thyroid (above 0.001) were also present in blood.

Ophthalmopathy patients showed a Clinical Activity Score of at least 3, NOSPECS grade of at least 4 and duration under 3 months. Diagnostic decisions used clinical symptoms, serum thyroxine and TRAb, thyroid ultrasound and orbital computed tomography. The TCR beta CDR3 regions underwent amplification using RNA transcripts as the source. The TCR CDR3 first-round RT-PCR relied on the HTBI primer set. TCRdb reanalysed the multiplex PCR reads using MiXCR and keeps one entry per CDR3 protein. The table lists 250,000 to 400,000 distinct CDR3 sequences, roughly an eighth of them singletons. This clonotype was observed many times. The antigen remains unidentified. The TCR comes from a woman aged 35 to 49 with Graves' ophthalmopathy. Material for sequencing was blood.

The CDR3 loop reads CASSFARANSPLHF. The CDR3 bases are TGTGCCAGCAGTTTCGCCCGCGCCAATTCACCCCTCCACTTT. This chain uses TRBV27 with TRBJ1-6; D is ambiguous. The CDR3 length is 14 residues. With 3 bases removed from V and 7 bases from J, the gap between germline ends came to 10 bases. CDR1 and CDR2 (germline): MNHEY, SMNVEV (reference sequence).